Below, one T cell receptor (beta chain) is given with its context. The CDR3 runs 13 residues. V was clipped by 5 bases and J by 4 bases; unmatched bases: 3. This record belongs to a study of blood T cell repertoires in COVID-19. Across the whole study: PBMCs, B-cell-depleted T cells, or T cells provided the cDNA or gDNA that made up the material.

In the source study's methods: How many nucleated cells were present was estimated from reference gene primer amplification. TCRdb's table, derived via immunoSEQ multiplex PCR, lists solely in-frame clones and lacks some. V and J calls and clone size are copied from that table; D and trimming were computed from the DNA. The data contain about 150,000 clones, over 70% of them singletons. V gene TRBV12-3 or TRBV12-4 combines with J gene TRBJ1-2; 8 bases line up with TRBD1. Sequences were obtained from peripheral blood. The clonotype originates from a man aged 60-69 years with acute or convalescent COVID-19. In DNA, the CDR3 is TGTGCCAGCAGTCCGGACAGGGCCTATGGCTACACCTTC. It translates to CASSPDRAYGYTF.